Each of the 15 T cell receptor beta chains below was sequenced from the same sample in a study of breast tumors, draining lymph nodes, adjacent tissues. TCRdb independently ran MiXCR on the multiplex PCR reads; one entry per CDR3 protein. This sample has tens of thousands of distinct CDR3 sequences, with around 40% found just once. The sequenced sample was breast tumor tissue. The receptors shown here come from a female donor with breast cancer. Some clones in this sample may be carry-over from other donors' samples.

With respect to this clonotype: Since no conserved phenylalanine or tryptophan closes the CDR3, a read error is the likely cause. In nucleotides, the CDR3 is TGTGCTAGCCTAGGGGGAGTGTACGAGCAGTACTCC. It encodes CASLGGVYEQYS. V gene TRBV28 combines with J gene TRBJ2-7, with TRBD1 as a possible D gene (6 bases). The CDR3 runs 12 residues. The germline V gene encodes CDR1 MDHEN and CDR2 SYDVKM.

Of note for this clonotype: Given the absence of the conserved phenylalanine or tryptophan at the CDR3 end, a read error is likely. It is unclear where the CDR3 begins or ends on the DNA, so no DNA is shown, and the CDR3 is as TCRdb lists it. The chain has TRBV20-1 and TRBJ2-5; the DNA was not compared with TRBD1, the D call given in the table. The CDR3 contains 13 residues when both ends are counted. Germline CDR1 reads DFQATT; CDR2 reads SNEGSKA (reference sequence). This CDR3 reads CSVVWGLEETQHL.

This clonotype was counted many times. A read error may be the cause here, since a much bigger clone is one base away. This chain connects TRBV10-3 to TRBJ1-5; TRBD1 might be the D (5 bases). This CDR3 comprises 13 residues. The germline CDR1 and CDR2 sequences are ENHRY and SYGVKD. V lost 8 bases, J lost 4 bases, and 12 bases lay in between. The CDR3, as DNA: TGTGCCATCGGTCCAGGGTTAAATCAGCCCCAGCATTTT. It specifies CAIGPGLNQPQHF.

There are many counts of this clonotype. V usage is TRBV7-2 and J usage is TRBJ2-3; 10 bases match TRBD2. CDR3 length: 15 residues. V lost 5 bases to trimming and J lost 3 bases; unmatched junction nucleotides: 5. Per the germline V gene, CDR1 is SGHTA and CDR2 is FQGNSA. The CDR3 here is CASSPLAGVTDTQYF. CDR3 DNA sequence: TGTGCCAGCAGCCCTCTAGCGGGAGTGACAGATACGCAGTATTTT.

This clonotype was seen many times. The V call is TRBV25-1, the J call TRBJ1-1; TRBD1 is a possible D gene (5 bases). Looked up from germline, CDR1 is MGHDK and CDR2 is SYGVNS. Trimming removed 4 bases at V and 4 bases at J, with 13 bases between. This CDR3 contains 14 residues. CDR3 nucleotide sequence: TGTGCCAGCAGTGGTACAGGAAGGGGCACTGAAGCTTTCTTT. Translation: CASSGTGRGTEAFF.

This clonotype was found many times. The chain links TRBV5-1 to TRBJ1-1; 7 bases line up with TRBD1. This CDR3 comprises 13 residues. Per germline, CDR1 SGHRS and CDR2 YFSETQ. With V trimmed by 2 bases and J by 4 bases, 2 bases remained unmatched. DNA for the CDR3: TGCGCCAGCAGCTTCAACAGGGGCACTGAAGCTTTCTTT. Encoded protein: CASSFNRGTEAFF.

This clonotype was counted at least ten times. This sequence joins TRBV6-4 and TRBJ2-1; 10 positions match TRBD2. J lost 3 bases, V lost 5 bases, and 7 bases had no gene match. The V gene's germline CDR1 is MRHNA and CDR2 SNTAGT. This CDR3 comprises 16 residues. CDR3 amino acids: CASSSISGRNYNEQFF. DNA for the CDR3: TGTGCCAGCAGTTCTATTAGCGGGAGGAACTACAATGAGCAGTTCTTC.

This clonotype has at least ten counts. This chain links TRBV5-8 with TRBJ1-5; unclear D gene. The CDR3 has 15 amino acids. Germline V CDR1 and CDR2: SGHTS, YDEGEE. Trimming left V 3 bases short and J 6 bases short, with 16 bases between. The CDR3 region is CASSCAGRRGQPQHF. The DNA for the CDR3 is TGTGCCAGCAGCTGCGCAGGCCGCCGGGGTCAGCCCCAGCATTTT.

This clonotype was seen ten or more times. V and J are TRBV12-3 or TRBV12-4 and TRBJ2-7; 7 positions match TRBD2. The CDR3 has 14 amino acids. V shed 6 bases and J 3 bases; nucleotides not matched to a gene: 8. This CDR3 is CASSLTSDNYEQYF. The CDR3 bases are TGTGCCAGCAGCCTTACTAGCGACAACTACGAGCAGTACTTC.

This clonotype was detected ten times or more. This sequence joins TRBV7-8 and TRBJ2-4; unclear D gene. Germline values: CDR1 SGHVS, CDR2 FQNEAQ. Trimming took 5 bases from V and 1 from J, leaving 9 bases between them. The CDR3 extends over 14 amino acids. CDR3 sequence reads: CASSQDTAKNIQYF. Written as DNA, the CDR3 is TGTGCCAGCAGCCAGGATACTGCCAAAAACATTCAGTACTTC.

V and J are TRBV5-5 and TRBJ2-7; D not certain. CDR1 is SGHKS, CDR2 YYEKEE, per germline (reference sequence). Deletions cut 2 bases from V and 2 bases from J, with 8 bases between. This CDR3 spans 13 amino acids. In nucleotides, the CDR3 is TGTGCCAGCAGCTTTGGCAGAACCTACGAGCAGTACTTC. It encodes CASSFGRTYEQYF.

This clonotype has at least ten counts. CDR3 in amino acids: CATSETIGARYTGELFF. As DNA, the CDR3 is TGTGCCACCAGTGAAACGATAGGGGCAAGGTACACCGGGGAGCTGTTTTTT. The rearrangement links TRBV24-1 to TRBJ2-2, with D perhaps matching TRBD1 (5 bases). The length of the CDR3 is 17 residues. V lost 4 bases to trimming and J lost 3 bases, with 17 bases between them. From germline, CDR1 is KGHDR and CDR2 SFDVKD.

V usage is TRBV7-2 and J usage is TRBJ2-3, with unresolved D. The CDR3 runs to 14 residues. With 4 bases removed from V and 4 bases from J, the gap between germline ends came to 12 bases. Looked up from germline, CDR1 is SGHTA and CDR2 is FQGNSA. CDR3 DNA sequence: TGTGCCAGCAGCTCAGCCAGATCGTCAGATACGCAGTATTTT. It is translated as CASSSARSSDTQYF.

This clonotype was seen many times. A much larger clone differs by one base, so this may be a read error. J is TRBJ2-7 and V is TRBV13, with D maybe TRBD1 (5 bases). The CDR3 contains 13 residues. Germline V gives CDR1 PRHDT, CDR2 FYEKMQ (reference sequence). The germline V and J ends were trimmed by 6 bases and 5 bases, with 14 bases remaining between them. CDR3 sequence: CASRPPGPHEQYF. The CDR3 nucleotides read TGTGCCAGCAGGCCGCCAGGGCCCCACGAGCAGTACTTC.

The CDR3 DNA follows: TGTGCCATCAGTGTGCGGGCGGGAGGAGGATCCTACGAGCAGTACTTC. Amino acid sequence: CAISVRAGGGSYEQYF. The gene calls are TRBV10-3 and TRBJ2-7; the match to TRBD2 covers 8 bases. CDR1 is ENHRY and CDR2 is SYGVKD in the germline V gene. V shed 4 bases, J shed 1 base, and the junction held 9 bases outside the gene matches. The length of the CDR3 is 16 residues.